A selection of T cell receptor beta chains follows, all from one sample in a study of breast tumors, draining lymph nodes, adjacent tissues. One entry per CDR3 protein results from TCRdb running MiXCR on the multiplex PCR reads. In the table there are some 97,000 distinct CDR3 sequences, around 20% of which are singletons. The sequencing sample was made of axillary lymph node tissue. The receptor source for this set is a female donor with breast cancer. Some clones in this sample may be carry-over from other donors' samples. The CDR3 runs from the conserved cysteine through the conserved F or W. The order of the fields is V gene, clone size, D gene, J gene, CDR3 DNA, CDR3 protein. D genes are given only for firm matches. A row's size may be missing; if present it is once, few, many or a size class.

>TRBV5-4|-|-|TRBJ1-1
TGTGCCAGCAGCGGGGGGTACGTAAGCACTGAAGCTTTCTTT
CASSGGYVSTEAFF
>TRBV20-1|many|TRBD2|TRBJ2-7
TGCAGTGCGTACGGGACTAGCGGAAACTACGAGCAGTACTTC
CSAYGTSGNYEQYF
>TRBV6-5|many|-|TRBJ2-1
TGTGCCAGCAGTTACGGGGGGCCCAATGAGCAGTTCTTC
CASSYGGPNEQFF
>TRBV15|-|-|TRBJ2-7
TGCGCCACCAGCCAGGATGAGGGTTCCCCCTACGAGCAGTACTTC
CATSQDEGSPYEQYF
>TRBV19|-|-|TRBJ2-2
TGTGCCAGTAGTATCGGTCGGAACACCGGGGAGCTGTTTTTT
CASSIGRNTGELFF
>TRBV7-9|many|TRBD1|TRBJ1-2
TGTGCCAGCAGCGACGGGACAGGCGCTAACTATGGCTACACCTTC
CASSDGTGANYGYTF
>TRBV9|many|-|TRBJ2-2
TGTGCCAGCAGCGTAGCCCCGAACACCGGGGAGCTGTTTTTT
CASSVAPNTGELFF
>TRBV29-1|many|-|TRBJ1-5
TGCAGCGTTGTTTTGGCGGGGAATCAGCCCCAGCATTTT
CSVVLAGNQPQHF
>TRBV27|-|TRBD2|TRBJ2-7
TGTGCCAGCAGTCCAGGACTAGCGGGAGAAATCCACGAGCAGTACTTC
CASSPGLAGEIHEQYF
>TRBV7-9|many|TRBD1|TRBJ2-7
TGTGCCAGCAGCCGACAGGGTGGGCAGTACTTC
CASSRQGGQYF
>TRBV6-2/TRBV6-3|many|-|TRBJ1-2
TGTGCCAGCAGGGAAAGGTCTTACTATGGCTACACCTTC
CASRERSYYGYTF
>TRBV2|many|TRBD1|TRBJ2-7
TGTGCCAGCAGTCCTCCCGCCGGGACAGGGAGGTACGAGCAGTACTTC
CASSPPAGTGRYEQYF
>TRBV12-3/TRBV12-4|many|TRBD1|TRBJ2-2
TGTGCCAGCTCCCCTGCGTATCAGGGGGCGGGCACCGGGGAGCTGTTTTTT
CASSPAYQGAGTGELFF
>TRBV4-1|many|-|TRBJ1-2
TGCGCCAGCAGCCCCCTCCCGGCCCCGAATAACTATGGCTACACCTTC
CASSPLPAPNNYGYTF
>TRBV5-4|-|-|TRBJ2-6
TGTGCCAGCAGCGGGGCCGTTCCCTACCCTATCTCTGGGGCCAACGTCCTGACTTTC
CASSGAVPYPISGANVLTF
>TRBV3-1|many|-|TRBJ2-7
TGTGCCAGCAGCCCGAATTGGATTCTCGAGCAGTACTTC
CASSPNWILEQYF
>TRBV27|many|TRBD1|TRBJ2-7
TGTGCCAGCAGTGTTGGGACAGGTGAGCAGTACTTC
CASSVGTGEQYF
>TRBV7-9|-|-|TRBJ1-6
TGTGCCAGCAGACGGGCAGGGAAGGATACCCTCCACTTT
CASRRAGKDTLHF
>TRBV20-1|many|-|TRBJ1-2
TGCAGTGCTTACACTGGAAGCTATGGCTACACCTTC
CSAYTGSYGYTF
>TRBV7-9|many|-|TRBJ1-2
TGTGCCAGCAGCTTAGCGCGGCAGTCCTATGGCTACACCTTC
CASSLARQSYGYTF
>TRBV3-1|many|TRBD2|TRBJ2-7
TGTGCCAGCAGCTTTAGCGGGAGTAACTACGAGCAGTACTTC
CASSFSGSNYEQYF
>TRBV27|-|TRBD1|TRBJ1-2
TGTGCCAGCAGTTCGGACAGGGGGCGAGGGTGGACAGACTATGGCTACACCTTC
CASSSDRGRGWTDYGYTF
>TRBV10-3|many|TRBD2|TRBJ2-1
TGTGCCATCACAAAGGGCGACGGCGGGAGCAATGAGCAGTTCTTC
CAITKGDGGSNEQFF
>TRBV9|many|-|TRBJ2-5
TGTGCCAGCAGCGTAGAGCCTCAAGAGACCCAGTACTTC
CASSVEPQETQYF
>TRBV9|many|TRBD1|TRBJ2-6
TGTGCCAGCAGCCCTTATGGGACAGGGGCCTCCTCTGGGGCCAACGTCCTGACTTTC
CASSPYGTGASSGANVLTF
>TRBV18|many|-|TRBJ1-2
TGTGCCAGCTCTCGGGGGAAATTTGGCTACACCTTC
CASSRGKFGYTF
>TRBV20-1|-|-|TRBJ1-6
TGCAGTGCTACCCAGGGGAGGAATAATTCACCCCTCCACTTT
CSATQGRNNSPLHF
>TRBV14|many|-|TRBJ1-2
TGTGCCAGCAGCCAAGATTGGACGGATGGCTACACCTTC
CASSQDWTDGYTF
>TRBV4-1|many|-|TRBJ1-2
TGCGCCAGCAGCCAAGACAGGAGTTATGGCTACACCTTC
CASSQDRSYGYTF
>TRBV7-9|many|TRBD2|TRBJ2-7
TGTGCCAGCAGCTTACAGGGAGGGAAGGGCGAGCAGTACTTC
CASSLQGGKGEQYF
>TRBV5-6|many|-|TRBJ2-7
TGTGCCAGCAGCTTAGGAGCAGGCGAGCAGTACTTC
CASSLGAGEQYF
>TRBV20-1|many|TRBD2|TRBJ2-2
TGCAGTGCTAGTCAGGCGGGGAGGGTAGGGGCCGGGGAGCTGTTTTTT
CSASQAGRVGAGELFF
>TRBV5-8|many|-|TRBJ2-3
TGTGCCAGCAGCACCAGGGTTTGGGGCACAGATACGCAGTATTTT
CASSTRVWGTDTQYF